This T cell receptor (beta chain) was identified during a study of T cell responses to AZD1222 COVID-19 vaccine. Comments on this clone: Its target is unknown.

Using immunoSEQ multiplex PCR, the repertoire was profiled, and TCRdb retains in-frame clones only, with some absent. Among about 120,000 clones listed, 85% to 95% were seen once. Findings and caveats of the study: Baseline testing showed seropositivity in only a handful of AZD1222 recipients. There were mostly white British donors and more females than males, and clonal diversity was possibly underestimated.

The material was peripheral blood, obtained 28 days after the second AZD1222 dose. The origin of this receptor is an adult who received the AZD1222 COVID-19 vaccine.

CDR3 sequence: CAISDSGGRIGETQYF. The CDR3 DNA is TGTGCCATCAGTGATAGCGGGGGGCGGATAGGAGAGACCCAGTACTTC. The rearrangement joins TRBV10-3 to TRBJ2-5; 10 bases are shared with TRBD2. The V and J ends lost 3 bases and 4 bases, in that order; junction bases with no gene match: 8. This CDR3 contains 16 residues. Per germline, CDR1 ENHRY and CDR2 SYGVKD.